The 18 T cell receptor beta chains below were found in one sample sequenced in a study of blood T cell repertoires in COVID-19. Some clones are missing from TCRdb's copy, which holds only in-frame ones; the method was immunoSEQ multiplex PCR. Here the sample spans 85,000 to 90,000 clones, 89% being singletons. Sequenced: peripheral blood. These receptors all stem from a woman of 80 years or more with active COVID-19.

The gene calls are TRBV7-2 and TRBJ2-5; TRBD2 is a possible D gene (6 bases). The CDR3 runs 15 residues. V lost 5 bases to trimming and J lost 2 bases, with 15 bases between them. Germline V CDR1 and CDR2: SGHTA, FQGNSA. This chain's CDR3 is CASSRELAGQETQYF. CDR3 coding DNA: TGTGCCAGCAGCCGCGAACTAGCAGGGCAAGAGACCCAGTACTTC.

This chain links TRBV2 with TRBJ2-2, with D hard to call. The length of the CDR3 is 13 residues. Per germline, CDR1 SNHLY and CDR2 FYNNEI. V was cut by 5 bases and J by 5 bases, with 9 bases left in between. CDR3 amino acids: CASSNYPTGELFF. The DNA for the CDR3 is TGTGCCAGCAGTAACTACCCAACCGGGGAGCTGTTTTTT.

This clone was counted a few times. The chain joins TRBV7-2 to TRBJ2-1, with 7 positions matching TRBD2. The germline CDR1 and CDR2 sequences are SGHTA and FQGNSA. The CDR3 length is 15 residues. V trimming: 5 bases; J trimming: 2 bases; junction bases outside the gene matches: 6. CDR3 sequence: CASSRYAGAYNEQFF. DNA for the CDR3: TGTGCCAGCAGCCGGTACGCGGGGGCCTACAATGAGCAGTTCTTC.

In this sample, this clone turned up once. The chain employs TRBV11-2 and TRBJ2-1; a possible D gene is TRBD1 (5 bases). CDR3 size: 14 residues. The V end lost 1 base, the J end lost 5 bases, and 9 bases lay between the germline ends. CDR1 is SGHAT and CDR2 is FQNNGV in the germline V gene. In DNA form, the CDR3 reads TGTGCCAGCAGCTTAGGGACATCGAACAATGAGCAGTTCTTC. Translating gives CASSLGTSNNEQFF. Full variable domain (rest looked up from reference TRBV11-2 and TRBJ2-1): EAGVAQSPRYKIIEKRQSVAFWCNPISGHATLYWYQQILGQGPKLLIQFQNNGVVDDSQLPKDRFSAERLKGVDSTLKIQPAKLEDSAVYLCASSLGTSNNEQFFGPGTRLTVL.

J is TRBJ2-5 and V is TRBV7-2, with D possibly being TRBD2 (6 bases). CDR3 length: 16 residues. V lost 4 bases to trimming and J lost 0 bases, with 15 bases between them. CDR1 SGHTA and CDR2 FQGNSA come from the germline V gene. The CDR3 DNA sequence: TGTGCCAGCAGCTGGGGGACTGCTATAAACCAAGAGACCCAGTACTTC. This translates into CASSWGTAINQETQYF. The full variable domain, completed using reference TRBV7-2 and TRBJ2-5, is GAGVSQSPSNKVTEKGKDVELRCDPISGHTALYWYRQSLGQGLEFLIYFQGNSAPDKSGLPSDRFSAERTGGSVSTLTIQRTQQEDSAVYLCASSWGTAINQETQYFGPGTRLLVL.

This chain joins TRBV6-5 and TRBJ1-3, with D hard to call. CDR1 and CDR2 from the germline V gene are MNHEY and SVGAGI. The CDR3 has 15 residues. The germline V and J ends were trimmed by 5 bases and 0 bases, with 11 bases remaining between them. DNA for the CDR3: TGTGCCAGCAGTAGGGCCGGAGGCTCTGGAAACACCATATATTTT. Its translation is CASSRAGGSGNTIYF.

The CDR3, as DNA: TGTGCCACCAGCAGAGACCTTGGCGGCGAGGGTGAGCAGTTCTTC. Residues: CATSRDLGGEGEQFF. The chain couples TRBV15 to TRBJ2-1; maybe TRBD2 (5 bases). The V gene lost 0 bases and the J gene lost 9 bases, with 15 bases spanning the gap. CDR1 is LNHNV and CDR2 is YYDKDF in the germline V gene (reference sequence). The CDR3 is made up of 15 amino acids.

This clone was recorded only once. This rearrangement joins TRBV6-5 to TRBJ2-5; D may be TRBD2 (6 bases). The CDR3 is 12 residues long. Per the germline V gene, CDR1 is MNHEY and CDR2 is SVGAGI. Between the trimmed V and J ends, which lost 6 bases and 6 bases, there was a span of 11 bases. The CDR3 bases are TGTGCCAGCAGCCAGGGAGGACAGACCCAGTACTTC. Its protein product is CASSQGGQTQYF.

The CDR3 here is CASSVMGLAGNTGELFF. CDR3 coding DNA: TGTGCCAGCAGTGTGATGGGACTAGCGGGGAACACCGGGGAGCTGTTTTTT. The chain recombines TRBV28 with TRBJ2-2; 12 bases line up with TRBD2. CDR1 and CDR2 (germline): MDHEN, SYDVKM. This CDR3 has 17 amino acids. The junction had 5 bases not matched to a gene; V was cut back by 5 bases and J by 1 base. The full variable domain, in which reference TRBV28 and TRBJ2-2 provide the parts outside the CDR3, is DVKVTQSSRYLVKRTGEKVFLECVQDMDHENMFWYRQDPGLGLRLIYFSYDVKMKEKGDIPEGYSVSREKKERFSLILESASTNQTSMYLCASSVMGLAGNTGELFFGEGSRLTVL.

The CDR3 protein is CASSLNGQGPNEKLFF. The CDR3 DNA reads as TGCGCCAGCAGCTTGAATGGCCAGGGTCCTAATGAAAAACTGTTTTTT. The chain combines TRBV5-1 with TRBJ1-4; D is perhaps TRBD1 (5 bases). The germline V and J ends were trimmed by 1 base and 3 bases, with 13 bases remaining between them. Germline CDR1 and CDR2: SGHRS and YFSETQ. This CDR3 region has 16 residues.

This chain links TRBV2 with TRBJ2-5; D unclear. V was cut by 6 bases and J by 2 bases, with 4 bases left in between. The CDR3 runs 11 residues. Germline CDR1 SNHLY, CDR2 FYNNEI. The CDR3 reads CASSPQETQYF. The CDR3 DNA reads as TGTGCCAGCAGCCCACAAGAGACCCAGTACTTC. Full variable domain (rest looked up from reference TRBV2 and TRBJ2-5): EPEVTQTPSHQVTQMGQEVILRCVPISNHLYFYWYRQILGQKVEFLVSFYNNEISEKSEIFDDQFSVERPDGSNFTLKIRSTKLEDSAMYFCASSPQETQYFGPGTRLLVL.

The chain links TRBV19 to TRBJ2-2; perhaps TRBD2 as D (5 bases). Germline V lookup: CDR1 LNHDA, CDR2 SQIVND (reference sequence). The V and J ends lost 1 base and 4 bases respectively, with 10 bases between them. This CDR3 comprises 15 residues. The CDR3 nucleotides read TGTGCCAGTAGTATAGGGCCCGCGGGCACCGGGGAGCTGTTTTTT. Amino acids: CASSIGPAGTGELFF.

The chain links TRBV7-2 to TRBJ2-3; possible D gene TRBD1, 6 bases. The V gene's germline CDR1 is SGHTA and CDR2 FQGNSA. This CDR3 comprises 15 residues. Trimming left V 1 base short and J 0 bases short, with 8 bases between. The CDR3 spells CASSLGGRSTDTQYF. The CDR3 nucleotides read TGTGCCAGCAGCTTAGGGGGGCGGAGCACAGATACGCAGTATTTT. The full variable domain, its missing parts supplied by reference TRBV7-2 and TRBJ2-3, is GAGVSQSPSNKVTEKGKDVELRCDPISGHTALYWYRQSLGQGLEFLIYFQGNSAPDKSGLPSDRFSAERTGGSVSTLTIQRTQQEDSAVYLCASSLGGRSTDTQYFGPGTRLTVL.

This chain uses TRBV18 with TRBJ1-2, with 7 nucleotides matching TRBD1. In germline, CDR1 is KGHSH, CDR2 LQKENI. V was clipped by 3 bases and J by 4 bases; unmatched bases: 8. The CDR3 has 15 residues. The CDR3 is CASSPLQGLFYGYTF. In DNA form, the CDR3 reads TGTGCCAGCTCACCGTTACAGGGGCTCTTCTATGGCTACACCTTC.

The V gene is TRBV7-9, the J gene TRBJ1-3, with unresolved D. CDR3 size: 14 residues. Germline values: CDR1 SEHNR, CDR2 FQNEAQ (reference sequence). V was cut by 2 bases and J by 1 base, with 6 bases left in between. CDR3: CASSLRGSGNTIYF. In DNA form, the CDR3 reads TGTGCCAGCAGCTTACGAGGGTCTGGAAACACCATATATTTT.

V gene TRBV28 combines with J gene TRBJ2-5, with D tentatively TRBD2 (7 bases). The CDR3 is made up of 14 amino acids. Trimming removed 5 bases from V and 4 bases from J, with 14 bases in between. CDR1 and CDR2 (germline): MDHEN, SYDVKM. CDR3 sequence reads: CASSSSGGPETQYF. Here the CDR3 DNA reads TGTGCCAGCAGTAGCTCGGGGGGCCCAGAGACCCAGTACTTC.

The rearrangement links TRBV24-1 to TRBJ1-5, with D possibly being TRBD1 (6 bases). CDR1 is KGHDR, CDR2 SFDVKD, per germline. CDR3 size: 15 residues. Trimming pared 2 bases from V and 10 bases from J, leaving 17 bases between. The CDR3 DNA follows: TGTGCCACCAGTGATTCCGAGGGGGGGATTGAACCCCAGCATTTT. This codes for CATSDSEGGIEPQHF.

The chain combines TRBV7-9 with TRBJ2-1, with D possibly TRBD2 on 5 matching bases. Trimming removed 5 bases from V and 7 bases from J, with 18 bases in between. CDR3 length equals 15 residues. Looked up from germline, CDR1 is SEHNR and CDR2 is FQNEAQ (reference sequence). The DNA for the CDR3 is TGTGCCAGCAGCCCCGGTGTAGCGCCTGTAAATGAGCAGTTCTTC. It translates to CASSPGVAPVNEQFF.